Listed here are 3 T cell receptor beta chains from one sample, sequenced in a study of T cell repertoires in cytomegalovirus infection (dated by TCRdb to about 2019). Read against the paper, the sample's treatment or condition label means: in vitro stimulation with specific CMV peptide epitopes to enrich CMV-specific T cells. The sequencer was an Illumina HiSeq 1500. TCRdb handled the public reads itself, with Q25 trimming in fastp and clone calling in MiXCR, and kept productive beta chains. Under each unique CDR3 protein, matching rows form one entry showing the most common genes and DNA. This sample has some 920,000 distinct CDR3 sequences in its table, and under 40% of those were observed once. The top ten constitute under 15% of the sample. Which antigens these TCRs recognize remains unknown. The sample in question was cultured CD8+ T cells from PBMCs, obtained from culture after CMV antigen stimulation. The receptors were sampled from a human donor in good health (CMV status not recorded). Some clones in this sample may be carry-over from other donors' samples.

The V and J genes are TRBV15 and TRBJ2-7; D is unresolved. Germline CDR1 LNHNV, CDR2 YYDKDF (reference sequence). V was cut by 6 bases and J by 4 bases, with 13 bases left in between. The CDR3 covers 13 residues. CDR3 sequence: CATSRPGGYEQYF. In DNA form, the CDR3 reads TGTGCCACCAGTCGGCCGGGCGGTTACGAGCAGTACTTC. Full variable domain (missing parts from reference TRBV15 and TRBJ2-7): DAMVIQNPRYQVTQFGKPVTLSCSQTLNHNVMYWYQQKSSQAPKLLFHYYDKDFNNEADTPDNFQSRRPNTSFCFLDIRSPGLGDTAMYLCATSRPGGYEQYFGPGTRLTVT.

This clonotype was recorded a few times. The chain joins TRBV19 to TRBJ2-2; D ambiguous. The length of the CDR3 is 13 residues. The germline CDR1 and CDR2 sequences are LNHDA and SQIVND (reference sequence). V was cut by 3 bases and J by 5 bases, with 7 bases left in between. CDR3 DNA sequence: TGTGCCAGTAGTATGTGGAGTACCGGGGAGCTGTTTTTT. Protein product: CASSMWSTGELFF.

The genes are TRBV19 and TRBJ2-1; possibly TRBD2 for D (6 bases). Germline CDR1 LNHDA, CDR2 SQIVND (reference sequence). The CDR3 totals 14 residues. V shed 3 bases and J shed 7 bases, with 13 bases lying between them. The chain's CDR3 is CASSILGGRNEQFF. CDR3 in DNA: TGTGCCAGTAGTATCCTGGGGGGTAGGAATGAGCAGTTCTTC. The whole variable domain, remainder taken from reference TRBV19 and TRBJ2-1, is DGGITQSPKYLFRKEGQNVTLSCEQNLNHDAMYWYRQDPGQGLRLIYYSQIVNDFQKGDIAEGYSVSREKKESFPLTVTSAQKNPTAFYLCASSILGGRNEQFFGPGTRLTVL.